Sequencing of this TCR beta chain was carried out in a study of T-cell reconstitution after alpha-beta-depleted transplantation in children. Notes on the study in general: In some patients, recipient T cells and intrathymic progenitors surviving conditioning explained high day-60 diversity. Where alpha-beta T cells came from about two months after transplant was reportedly several hundred expanded graft clones. T-cell counts and diversity at one year following transplant were attributed mainly to newly produced T cells.

As concerns this clonotype: Its antigen is still unknown. The junction does not match germline at one end; this may be a read error.

The CDR3 length is 18 residues. Germline V gene data show CDR1 as MDHEN and CDR2 as SYDVKM. During its preparation, the TCRbeta library received unique molecular identifiers. TCRdb used MiXCR to reprocess the PCR reads, holding one entry per CDR3 protein. The table shows hundreds of thousands of distinct CDR3 sequences, with almost 8% occurring only once. The chain uses TRBV28 and TRBJ2-3, with 10 positions matching TRBD2. The specimen was peripheral blood, collected 360 days after TCRalphabeta/CD19-depleted stem cell transplant. The receptor was derived from a female patient aged 2-15 years who had a stem cell transplant for Fanconi anemia, so the T cells may come from the graft donor. The CDR3 DNA reads TGTGCCAACAGTTATATCAGCGGGGGGGCACCTAGCACAGATACGCAGTATTTT. It codes for CANSYISGGAPSTDTQYF.